A selection of T cell receptor beta chains follows, all from one sample in a study of blood T cell repertoires in COVID-19. Method: immunoSEQ multiplex PCR; TCRdb's copy keeps in-frame clones and lacks some. Here the sample spans approximately 290,000 clones, about 89% being singletons. Sequencing was performed on peripheral blood. These receptor sequences come from a young man with acute or convalescent COVID-19. Each CDR3 is given with its conserved first and last residue. The order of the fields is CDR3 DNA, CDR3 protein, clone size, V gene, J gene, D gene. D genes are given only for firm matches. The size field is filled for only some rows; it gives once, few, many or a size class.

cdr3_nt: TGTGCCAGCAGCCTGACTAGCGGTACCTACGAGCAGTACTTC; cdr3_aa: CASSLTSGTYEQYF; clone_size: .; v_call: TRBV7-3; j_call: TRBJ2-7; d_call: TRBD2
cdr3_nt: TGTGCCAGCAGTTTGGGGGGGTCCGGCTACACCTTC; cdr3_aa: CASSLGGSGYTF; clone_size: .; v_call: TRBV27; j_call: TRBJ1-2; d_call: .
cdr3_nt: TGTGCCAGCAGCCGCGGTTATTCCTCCTACGAGCAGTACTTC; cdr3_aa: CASSRGYSSYEQYF; clone_size: .; v_call: TRBV2; j_call: TRBJ2-7; d_call: .
cdr3_nt: TGCGCCAGCAGCTTGGACCGGGTTGAGTTGGACACCGGGGAGCTGTTTTTT; cdr3_aa: CASSLDRVELDTGELFF; clone_size: .; v_call: TRBV5-1; j_call: TRBJ2-2; d_call: .
cdr3_nt: TGTGCCAGCAGCCCGGGACAGTCACACCTAAATGAGCAGTTCTTC; cdr3_aa: CASSPGQSHLNEQFF; clone_size: .; v_call: TRBV5-5; j_call: TRBJ2-1; d_call: TRBD1
cdr3_nt: TGTGCCAGTAGCCAAAGACAGGCCACAAATCAGCCCCAGCATTTT; cdr3_aa: CASSQRQATNQPQHF; clone_size: .; v_call: TRBV19; j_call: TRBJ1-5; d_call: .
cdr3_nt: TGCAGCGCCAGGGGTTCCTATAATTCACCCCTCCACTTT; cdr3_aa: CSARGSYNSPLHF; clone_size: .; v_call: TRBV29-1; j_call: TRBJ1-6; d_call: .
cdr3_nt: TGTGCCAGCACCAAAGACAGGGGGAGGGAAAAACTGTTTTTT; cdr3_aa: CASTKDRGREKLFF; clone_size: .; v_call: TRBV11-2; j_call: TRBJ1-4; d_call: TRBD1
cdr3_nt: TGTGCCAGCAGCCCGAATCCGGGACAGATCAATCAGCCCCAGCATTTT; cdr3_aa: CASSPNPGQINQPQHF; clone_size: .; v_call: TRBV5-4; j_call: TRBJ1-5; d_call: TRBD1
cdr3_nt: TGTGCCAGACCCACAGGGTTCTATGGCTACACCTTC; cdr3_aa: CARPTGFYGYTF; clone_size: .; v_call: TRBV19; j_call: TRBJ1-2; d_call: .
cdr3_nt: TGTGCTAGTGGGGACAGGGGGAGTACTGAAGCTTTCTTT; cdr3_aa: CASGDRGSTEAFF; clone_size: .; v_call: TRBV12-5; j_call: TRBJ1-1; d_call: TRBD1
cdr3_nt: TGCGCCAGCGGGAGGGGACAGGGGGCCTACGAGCAGTACTTC; cdr3_aa: CASGRGQGAYEQYF; clone_size: .; v_call: TRBV5-1; j_call: TRBJ2-7; d_call: TRBD1
cdr3_nt: TGCGCCAGCAGCCAAGATCGACAGTCCTACAATGAGCAGTTCTTC; cdr3_aa: CASSQDRQSYNEQFF; clone_size: .; v_call: TRBV4-1; j_call: TRBJ2-1; d_call: .
cdr3_nt: TGTGCCAGCAGTTCCGAGGGGGCAACTGAAGCTTTCTTT; cdr3_aa: CASSSEGATEAFF; clone_size: .; v_call: TRBV6-4; j_call: TRBJ1-1; d_call: TRBD1
cdr3_nt: TGTGCCAGCAGCATACAAGAGACCCAGTACTTC; cdr3_aa: CASSIQETQYF; clone_size: once; v_call: TRBV3-1/TRBV3-2; j_call: TRBJ2-5; d_call: .
cdr3_nt: TGTGCCAGCTCATCCCAGAACACTGAAGCTTTCTTT; cdr3_aa: CASSSQNTEAFF; clone_size: .; v_call: TRBV18; j_call: TRBJ1-1; d_call: .
cdr3_nt: TGCGCCAGCAGCCTCCACCTAGGGGGAACAACTGAAGCTTTCTTT; cdr3_aa: CASSLHLGGTTEAFF; clone_size: .; v_call: TRBV5-1; j_call: TRBJ1-1; d_call: .